One sample yielded the 25 T cell receptor beta chains listed below, sequenced in a study of blood T cells in healthy people across ages. Using a J-beta primer mix together with a sample-barcoded 5' primer, a second PCR was run for roughly 7 to 12 cycles. Via MiXCR, TCRdb re-called the 5' RACE reads, giving one row per CDR3 protein. The sample has 1.5 million or so distinct CDR3 sequences, about 43% seen once; the top ten hold less than 8%. Material: blood. Every receptor here comes from a woman aged 18-29 years in good health.

Only a few counts were recorded for this clonotype. The chain employs TRBV28 and TRBJ1-1, with a weak D call TRBD1 (6 bases). Trimming shortened V by 3 bases and J by 0 bases, and 11 bases separated the two germline ends. The CDR3 length is 15 residues. Germline loops: CDR1 MDHEN, CDR2 SYDVKM. CDR3: CASSLPQGLNTEAFF. As DNA, the CDR3 is TGTGCCAGCAGTTTGCCACAGGGCCTGAACACTGAAGCTTTCTTT.

This clonotype appeared a few times. The chain carries TRBV28 and TRBJ2-3, with D maybe TRBD1 (6 bases). CDR1 is MDHEN, CDR2 SYDVKM, per germline. The germline V and J ends were trimmed by 11 bases and 6 bases, with 15 bases remaining between them. The CDR3 sequence is 12 residues long. CDR3: CAAVSGVDTQYF. CDR3 nucleotide sequence: TGTGCCGCCGTCTCAGGGGTCGATACGCAGTATTTT.

This clonotype has a count of ten or more. Here the CDR3 reads CSVEGRETRDEQFF. The CDR3 coding sequence is TGCAGCGTTGAGGGGCGGGAGACAAGAGATGAGCAGTTCTTC. This chain uses TRBV29-1 with TRBJ2-1; 7 bases map to TRBD2. CDR3 length: 14 amino acids. Per germline, CDR1 SQVTM and CDR2 ANQGSEA. Trimming at V came to 3 bases and at J to 8 bases, leaving 10 bases not matched to a gene.

This sequence joins TRBV12-3 or TRBV12-4 and TRBJ1-1; 12 bases agree with TRBD1. The CDR3 runs to 15 residues. Losses at the gene ends were 5 bases for V and 5 bases for J; bases not matched to a gene: 6. CDR3 nucleotide sequence: TGTGCCAGCAGTCCGGGACAGGGGGCTGAGACTGAAGCTTTCTTT. It specifies CASSPGQGAETEAFF.

The sample holds a few counts of this clonotype. The CDR3 nucleotides read TGTGCCAGCAGCTCCAGGGGAGGGCCTTACAATGAGCAGTACTTC. It specifies CASSSRGGPYNEQYF. The chain links TRBV5-4 to TRBJ2-1; D may be TRBD2 (7 bases). The assigned J gene may be wrong: the sequence end matches TRBJ2-7 better. CDR1 SGHNT and CDR2 YYREEE come from the germline V gene (reference sequence). The CDR3 is 15 amino acids.

The V call is TRBV25-1, the J call TRBJ2-1, with 9 bases that match TRBD2. Trimming took 2 bases from V and 0 from J; bases not matched to a gene: 5. Germline V gives CDR1 MGHDK, CDR2 SYGVNS. This CDR3 has 17 residues. CDR3 in DNA: TGTGCCAGCAGTGAAGGGGCGGGGGGGAGCTCCTACAATGAGCAGTTCTTC. Translation gives CASSEGAGGSSYNEQFF. The full variable domain, rest sourced from reference TRBV25-1 and TRBJ2-1, is EADIYQTPRYLVIGTGKKITLECSQTMGHDKMYWYQQDPGMELHLIHYSYGVNSTEKGDLSSESTVSRIRTEHFPLTLESARPSHTSQYLCASSEGAGGSSYNEQFFGPGTRLTVL.

This clonotype turned up a few times. The CDR3 DNA sequence: TGTGCCAGTAGCTTCAGCCGGGCAGGGACTCTTATCACTGAAGCTTTCTTT. The encoded protein is CASSFSRAGTLITEAFF. The chain employs TRBV21-1 and TRBJ1-1; the table calls TRBD1, which could not be checked here. TRBV21-1 counts as a pseudogene. CDR3 size: 17 residues.

The chain carries TRBV5-1 and TRBJ1-3; no firm D call. V lost 0 bases to trimming and J lost 8 bases, with 6 bases between them. CDR3 length: 12 residues. The germline gives CDR1 SGHRS, CDR2 YFSETQ. The CDR3 DNA sequence: TGCGCCAGCAGCTTGGCTGGGGACACCATATATTTT. It encodes CASSLAGDTIYF.

In its sample, this clonotype was seen a few times. J is TRBJ1-1 and V is TRBV5-5; the D is unclear. From germline, CDR1 is SGHKS and CDR2 YYEKEE (reference sequence). This CDR3 is 12 amino acids long. V lost 4 bases and J lost 5, with 9 bases in between. This CDR3 reads CASSPWTTEAFF. Here the CDR3 DNA reads TGTGCCAGCAGCCCCTGGACGACTGAAGCTTTCTTT. Using reference TRBV5-5 and TRBJ1-1 for the parts outside the CDR3, the full variable domain is DAGVTQSPTHLIKTRGQQVTLRCSPISGHKSVSWYQQVLGQGPQFIFQYYEKEERGRGNFPDRFSARQFPNYSSELNVNALLLGDSALYLCASSPWTTEAFFGQGTRLTVV.

The chain couples TRBV7-9 to TRBJ2-1; the D gene could be TRBD1 or TRBD2 (6 bases each). V gave up 4 bases and J gave up 2 bases, with 15 bases separating them. CDR3 length equals 16 residues. Looked up from germline, CDR1 is SEHNR and CDR2 is FQNEAQ (reference sequence). This CDR3 is CASSSLGGGPYNEQFF. The CDR3 nucleotides are TGTGCCAGCAGCTCTTTAGGGGGAGGCCCCTACAATGAGCAGTTCTTC. The variable domain in full, with the rest retrieved from reference TRBV7-9 and TRBJ2-1, is DTGVSQNPRHKITKRGQNVTFRCDPISEHNRLYWYRQTLGQGPEFLTYFQNEAQLEKSRLLSDRFSAERPKGSFSTLEIQRTEQGDSAMYLCASSSLGGGPYNEQFFGPGTRLTVL.

This clonotype was observed a handful of times. The rearrangement uses TRBV6-6 and TRBJ2-2; the match to TRBD2 covers 10 bases. V lost 7 bases, J lost 7 bases, and 12 bases stayed unmatched. The CDR3 is 16 amino acids. Germline loops: CDR1 MNHNY, CDR2 SVGAGI (reference sequence). The CDR3 here is CASNTPGLATGGELFF. The CDR3 nucleotides read TGTGCCAGCAACACACCGGGACTAGCGACTGGCGGGGAGCTGTTTTTT.

A single count supports this clonotype. The V call is TRBV12-3 or TRBV12-4, the J call TRBJ1-1; TRBD1 matches 7 bases. The CDR3 spans 14 residues. V was pared by 6 bases and J by 0 bases, with 4 bases of the junction left unmatched. DNA for the CDR3: TGTGCCAGCAGGGACAGGACTATGAACACTGAAGCTTTCTTT. Encoded protein: CASRDRTMNTEAFF.

This clonotype has at least ten counts. The rearrangement joins TRBV7-2 to TRBJ2-5; possibly TRBD1 or TRBD2 for D (5 bases each). Per the germline V gene, CDR1 is SGHTA and CDR2 is FQGNSA. V was pared by 6 bases and J by 4 bases, with 15 bases between. The CDR3 consists of 14 residues. CDR3 nucleotides: TGTGCCAGCAGTCCCCAGGGTGGGGGAGAGACCCAGTACTTC. This codes for CASSPQGGGETQYF.

Only a few counts were recorded for this clonotype. The chain carries TRBV5-1 and TRBJ2-1, with a tentative D call TRBD2 (6 bases). V was trimmed by 0 bases and J by 9 bases, leaving 13 bases between them. The CDR3 extends over 14 amino acids. Looked up from germline, CDR1 is SGHRS and CDR2 is YFSETQ. CDR3 DNA: TGCGCCAGCAGCTTGGATGTCCTTAGCGGTGAGCAGTTCTTC. Translation: CASSLDVLSGEQFF.

This clonotype has a handful of counts. V and J are TRBV4-2 and TRBJ2-3, with 7 bases aligning to TRBD1. Trimming took 3 bases from V and 9 from J; bases not matched to a gene: 15. The germline CDR1 and CDR2 sequences are LGHNA and YNFKEQ. The CDR3 spans 16 residues. CDR3: CASSQGDPGGMYTQYF. For the CDR3, the DNA is TGTGCCAGCAGCCAGGGGGACCCAGGGGGAATGTACACGCAGTATTTT.

A note on this clonotype: At one end the junction does not follow the germline gene, possibly because of a read error. The V call is TRBV5-1, the J call TRBJ2-1; 7 nucleotides agree with TRBD2. The length of the CDR3 is 14 residues. Germline V gene data show CDR1 as SGHRS and CDR2 as YFSETQ. The CDR3 sequence is CASSSSGSCNEQFF. As DNA, the CDR3 is TGCGCCAGCAGTTCTAGCGGATCCTGCAATGAGCAGTTCTTC.

The chain recombines TRBV7-2 with TRBJ2-7, with D uncertain. Germline CDR1 reads SGHTA; CDR2 reads FQGNSA. The CDR3 has 13 residues. V lost 3 bases, J lost 4 bases, and 10 bases lay in between. CDR3 bases: TGTGCCAGCAGCTTTAACATGCGTTACGAGCAGTACTTC. Its protein is CASSFNMRYEQYF.

The chain is built from TRBV6-4 and TRBJ2-4; perhaps TRBD2 as D (7 bases). TRBJ2-7 matches the DNA end more closely, so the J call is doubtful. Per germline, CDR1 MRHNA and CDR2 SNTAGT. There are 14 residues in the CDR3. The CDR3 protein is CASTAGAPGYEQYF. The DNA for the CDR3 is TGTGCCAGCACCGCGGGGGCACCTGGCTACGAGCAGTACTTC.

This rearrangement joins TRBV9 to TRBJ1-2; 9 bases are shared with TRBD1. CDR1 and CDR2 (germline): SGDLS, YYNGEE. J was trimmed by 6 bases and V by 6 bases; bases with no gene match: 3. The CDR3 totals 12 residues. CDR3 loop: CASTGQGNGYTF. The CDR3 DNA reads TGTGCCAGCACCGGACAGGGGAATGGCTACACCTTC.

The J gene is TRBJ2-4, the V gene TRBV4-1; 7 bases line up with TRBD1. V lost 5 bases to trimming and J lost 7 bases; unmatched junction nucleotides: 11. The CDR3 is made up of 15 amino acids. Germline assignment: CDR1 MGHRA and CDR2 YSYEKL. This CDR3 is CASSSPDRVPNIQYF. The CDR3 nucleotides read TGCGCCAGCAGCTCTCCCGACAGGGTACCGAACATTCAGTACTTC.

The genes are TRBV18 and TRBJ1-6, with 7 bases matching TRBD1. The CDR3 extends over 13 amino acids. V lost 2 bases, J lost 8 bases, and 0 bases stayed unmatched. From germline, CDR1 is KGHSH and CDR2 LQKENI. The CDR3 region is CASSPGQDSPLHF. The CDR3 DNA reads as TGTGCCAGCTCACCAGGACAGGATTCACCCCTCCACTTT. Using reference TRBV18 and TRBJ1-6 for the parts outside the CDR3, the full variable domain is NAGVMQNPRHLVRRRGQEARLRCSPMKGHSHVYWYRQLPEEGLKFMVYLQKENIIDESGMPKERFSAEFPKEGPSILRIQQVVRGDSAAYFCASSPGQDSPLHFGNGTRLTVT.

This clonotype is a singleton in its sample. The chain recombines TRBV12-3 or TRBV12-4 with TRBJ1-2, with D tentatively TRBD1 (5 bases). This CDR3 is 15 amino acids long. With 6 bases removed from V and 1 base from J, the gap between germline ends came to 15 bases. The CDR3 DNA sequence: TGTGCCAGCAGCTCGCCGGGACCCCTTAACTATGGCTACACCTTC. This sequence encodes CASSSPGPLNYGYTF.

This clonotype was counted between two and nine times. The chain has TRBV11-2 and TRBJ1-1; 8 bases map to TRBD1. The CDR3 runs to 16 residues. Trimming took 7 bases from V and 4 from J; bases not matched to a gene: 14. Germline-derived CDR1 and CDR2 are SGHAT and FQNNGV. DNA of the CDR3: TGTGCCAGCACCGGGGGGGCAGGGGGCGTGGGCACTGAAGCTTTCTTT. Encoded protein: CASTGGAGGVGTEAFF.

On this clonotype: A junction end diverges from the germline sequence, so it may reflect a read error. The V and J genes are TRBV11-2 and TRBJ2-1; 8 bases are shared with TRBD2. CDR1 SGHAT and CDR2 FQNNGV come from the germline V gene. The CDR3 totals 16 residues. DNA for the CDR3: TGTGCCAGCAGCCCGACCCTAGCGGGCTCCCACAATGAGCAGTTCTTC. This codes for CASSPTLAGSHNEQFF. The variable domain in full, with the rest retrieved from reference TRBV11-2 and TRBJ2-1, is EAGVAQSPRYKIIEKRQSVAFWCNPISGHATLYWYQQILGQGPKLLIQFQNNGVVDDSQLPKDRFSAERLKGVDSTLKIQPAKLEDSAVYLCASSPTLAGSHNEQFFGPGTRLTVL.

The genes are TRBV29-1 and TRBJ2-1; D is undetermined. Deletions cut 6 bases from V and 8 bases from J, with 17 bases between. In germline, CDR1 is SQVTM, CDR2 ANQGSEA. The CDR3 contains 13 residues. Here the CDR3 DNA reads TGCAGCGTGGCCCGGGTGGTCAGAGATGAGCAGTTCTTC. Translation gives CSVARVVRDEQFF.